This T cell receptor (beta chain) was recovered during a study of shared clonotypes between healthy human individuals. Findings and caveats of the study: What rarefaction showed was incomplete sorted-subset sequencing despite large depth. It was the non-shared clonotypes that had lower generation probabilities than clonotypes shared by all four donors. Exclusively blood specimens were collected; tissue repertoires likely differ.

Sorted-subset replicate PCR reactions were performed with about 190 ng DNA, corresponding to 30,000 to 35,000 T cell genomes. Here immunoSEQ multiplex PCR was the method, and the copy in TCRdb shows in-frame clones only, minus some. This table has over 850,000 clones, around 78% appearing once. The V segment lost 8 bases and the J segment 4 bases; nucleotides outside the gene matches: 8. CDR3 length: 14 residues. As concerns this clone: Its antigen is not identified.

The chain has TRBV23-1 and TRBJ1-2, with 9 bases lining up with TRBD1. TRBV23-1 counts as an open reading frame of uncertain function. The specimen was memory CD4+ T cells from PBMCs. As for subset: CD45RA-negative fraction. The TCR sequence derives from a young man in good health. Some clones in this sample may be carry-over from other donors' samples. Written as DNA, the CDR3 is TGCGCCAGCGGCGACAGGGGACAGGGCTATGGCTACACCTTC. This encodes CASGDRGQGYGYTF.